The entry that follows covers one TCR beta chain sequence. V gave up 5 bases and J gave up 1 base; unmatched junction bases: 6. The CDR3 has 17 amino acids. CDR1 is SGHAT and CDR2 is FQDESV in the germline V gene (reference sequence). This sample is part of a study of tumor-infiltrating lymphocytes in localized non-small cell lung cancer. TCRdb keeps only in-frame clones here, not all; method: immunoSEQ multiplex PCR. This sample carries about 16,000 clones, roughly three quarters of them seen once, and the ten largest clones take approximately 9.6%. This chain uses TRBV11-1 with TRBJ2-3; TRBD2 matches at 13 bases. Sequenced material: lung tumor tissue. This clonotype was obtained from a human donor with non-small cell lung cancer. Here the CDR3 reads CASSAGTSGTGTDTQYF. The CDR3 nucleotides read TGTGCCAGCAGCGCCGGGACTAGCGGGACAGGCACAGATACGCAGTATTTT.